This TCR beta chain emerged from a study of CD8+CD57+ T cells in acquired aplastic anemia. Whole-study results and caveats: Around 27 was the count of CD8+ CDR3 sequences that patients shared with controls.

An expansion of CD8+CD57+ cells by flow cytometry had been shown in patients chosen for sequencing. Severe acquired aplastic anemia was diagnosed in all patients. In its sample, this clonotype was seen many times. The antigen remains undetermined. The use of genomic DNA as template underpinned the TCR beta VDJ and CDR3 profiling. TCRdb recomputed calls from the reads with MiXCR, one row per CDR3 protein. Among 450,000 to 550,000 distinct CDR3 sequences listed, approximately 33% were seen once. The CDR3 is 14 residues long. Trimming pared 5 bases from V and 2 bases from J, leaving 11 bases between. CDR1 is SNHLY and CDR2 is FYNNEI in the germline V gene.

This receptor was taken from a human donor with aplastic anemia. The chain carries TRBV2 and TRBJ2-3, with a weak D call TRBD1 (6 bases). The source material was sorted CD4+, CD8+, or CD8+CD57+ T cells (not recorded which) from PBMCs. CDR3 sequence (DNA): TGTGCCAGCAGTCTCCGGGACAACACAGATACGCAGTATTTT. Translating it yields CASSLRDNTDTQYF.